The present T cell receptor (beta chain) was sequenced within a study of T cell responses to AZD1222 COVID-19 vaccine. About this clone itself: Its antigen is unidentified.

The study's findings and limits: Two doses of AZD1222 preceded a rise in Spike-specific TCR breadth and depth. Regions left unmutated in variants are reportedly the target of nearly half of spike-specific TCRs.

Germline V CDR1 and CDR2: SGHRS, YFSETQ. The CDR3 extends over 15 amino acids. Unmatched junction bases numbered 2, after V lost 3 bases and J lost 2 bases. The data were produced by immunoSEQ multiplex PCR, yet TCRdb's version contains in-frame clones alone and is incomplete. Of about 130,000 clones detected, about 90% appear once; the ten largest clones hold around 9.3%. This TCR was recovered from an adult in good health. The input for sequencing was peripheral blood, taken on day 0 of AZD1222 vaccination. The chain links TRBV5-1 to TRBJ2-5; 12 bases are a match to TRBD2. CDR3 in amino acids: CASSYGLAGQETQYF. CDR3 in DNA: TGCGCCAGCAGCTATGGACTAGCGGGACAAGAGACCCAGTACTTC.